The 27 T cell receptor beta chains in this list originate from one sample, sequenced in a study of blood T cells in healthy people across ages. A sample-barcoded 5' primer and a J-beta primer mix were used in a second PCR of roughly 7 to 11 cycles. Via MiXCR, TCRdb re-called the 5' RACE reads, giving one row per CDR3 protein. The sample has approximately 800,000 distinct CDR3 sequences; roughly 34% are singletons. Sequencing was done on a sample of blood. Receptors were obtained from a young man in good health.

In DNA, the CDR3 is TGTGCCAGCAGCTTATATACTAGCGGGAACAATGAGCAGTTCTTC. This gives the protein CASSLYTSGNNEQFF. This rearrangement joins TRBV7-2 to TRBJ2-1, with 10 bases lining up with TRBD2. J was trimmed by 5 bases and V by 2 bases; bases with no gene match: 3. The CDR3 has 15 residues. Per the germline V gene, CDR1 is SGHTA and CDR2 is FQGNSA.

This clonotype has at least ten counts. The gene calls are TRBV7-2 and TRBJ2-6; TRBD1 matches 9 bases. The V gene end was trimmed by 5 bases and the J gene end by 4 bases; junction bases not matched to a gene: 9. Germline CDR1 is SGHTA and CDR2 is FQGNSA. The CDR3 loop spans 17 amino acids. The CDR3 loop is CASSLWTGAMGANVLTF. DNA of the CDR3: TGTGCCAGCAGCCTTTGGACAGGGGCGATGGGGGCCAACGTCCTGACTTTC.

V gene TRBV9 combines with J gene TRBJ2-1; 7 bases line up with TRBD2. Per germline, CDR1 SGDLS and CDR2 YYNGEE. CDR3 length: 16 residues. The V segment lost 2 bases and the J segment 0 bases; nucleotides outside the gene matches: 5. DNA of the CDR3: TGTGCCAGCAGCGTGAGCGGGGAAAACTCCTACAATGAGCAGTTCTTC. Amino acids: CASSVSGENSYNEQFF.

V is TRBV2 and J is TRBJ2-3; 7 positions agree with TRBD1. The CDR3 has 16 residues. After removal of 8 bases from V and 2 bases from J, the junction contained 13 bases not matched to a gene. The germline V gene encodes CDR1 SNHLY and CDR2 FYNNEI. The CDR3 loop is CASPEDGTENTDTQYF. CDR3 coding DNA: TGTGCCAGCCCCGAAGACGGGACAGAGAACACAGATACGCAGTATTTT.

This clonotype was seen more than once but under ten times. The chain uses TRBV20-1 and TRBJ1-2; 11 bases map to TRBD1. The CDR3 loop spans 12 amino acids. The V and J ends lost 8 bases and 6 bases, in that order; junction bases with no gene match: 5. Germline loops: CDR1 DFQATT, CDR2 SNEGSKA (reference sequence). In DNA, the CDR3 is TGCAGTTCGGGACAGGGGGTGAATGGCTACACCTTC. It encodes CSSGQGVNGYTF.

V and J are TRBV7-8 and TRBJ2-2; 9 positions agree with TRBD1. V was pared by 2 bases and J by 0 bases, with 10 bases of the junction left unmatched. CDR1 is SGHVS, CDR2 FQNEAQ, per germline. The CDR3 is 19 amino acids. The CDR3 spells CASSLFALGQGTNTGELFF. CDR3 bases: TGTGCCAGCAGCTTATTTGCCTTGGGACAGGGTACGAACACCGGGGAGCTGTTTTTT.

Points on this clonotype: A much larger clone sits a single nucleotide away, making a read error possible. This chain uses TRBV20-1 with TRBJ2-5; 10 bases align to TRBD2. The length of the CDR3 is 15 residues. V lost 4 bases, J lost 11 bases, and 16 bases stayed unmatched. The germline V gene encodes CDR1 DFQATT and CDR2 SNEGSKA (reference sequence). Here the CDR3 reads CSAKTSGATYNEQYF. CDR3 bases: TGCAGTGCTAAAACTAGCGGGGCTACCTACAATGAGCAGTACTTC.

The chain has TRBV10-3 and TRBJ1-1, with 7 nucleotides matching TRBD1. The CDR3 contains 13 residues. CDR1 and CDR2 (germline): ENHRY, SYGVKD. The J segment lost 7 bases and the V segment lost 6 bases, leaving 8 bases of the junction unmatched. CDR3 residues: CAISPTGLNEAFF. CDR3 in DNA: TGTGCCATCAGCCCGACAGGGCTAAATGAAGCTTTCTTT.

This clonotype has just one count. V usage is TRBV5-5 and J usage is TRBJ2-5; the D gene is possibly TRBD2 (6 bases). This CDR3 contains 14 residues. The V and J ends lost 0 bases and 11 bases respectively, with 17 bases between them. Germline lookup yields CDR1 SGHKS and CDR2 YYEKEE (reference sequence). The CDR3 sequence: CASSLVGRSREQYF. In DNA, the CDR3 is TGTGCCAGCAGCTTGGTTGGGAGGTCGAGGGAGCAGTACTTC.

This chain connects TRBV9 to TRBJ1-2; D is possibly TRBD1 (5 bases). This CDR3 has 12 amino acids. V lost 3 bases and J lost 8, with 11 bases in between. Germline V gene lookup returns CDR1 SGDLS and CDR2 YYNGEE. CDR3 amino acids: CASSGTRDGYTF. The CDR3 DNA sequence: TGTGCCAGCAGCGGGACACGGGACGGCTACACCTTC. Supplemented by reference TRBV9 and TRBJ1-2, the full variable domain reads DSGVTQTPKHLITATGQRVTLRCSPRSGDLSVYWYQQSLDQGLQFLIQYYNGEERAKGNILERFSAQQFPDLHSELNLSSLELGDSALYFCASSGTRDGYTFGSGTRLTVV.

Worth noting for this clonotype: The germline gene is not matched at one end of the junction; a read error may be the cause. This chain joins TRBV25-1 and TRBJ1-6, with D maybe TRBD1 (5 bases). Germline lookup yields CDR1 MGHDK and CDR2 SYGVNS. This CDR3 has 15 residues. CDR3 sequence: CASSELTGDNSPPHF. The CDR3, as DNA: TGTGCCAGCAGCGAATTAACAGGCGATAATTCACCCCCCCACTTT.

This clonotype showed up just a few times. J is TRBJ2-7 and V is TRBV5-5; D may correspond to TRBD1 or TRBD2 (5 bases each). Per the germline V gene, CDR1 is SGHKS and CDR2 is YYEKEE (reference sequence). The CDR3 sequence is 15 residues long. With 4 bases removed from V and 7 bases from J, the gap between germline ends came to 21 bases. For the CDR3, the DNA is TGTGCCAGCAGCCCGAACCGGGACCCATACAATGAGCAGTACTTC. This gives the protein CASSPNRDPYNEQYF.

This sequence joins TRBV12-3 or TRBV12-4 and TRBJ2-1; 13 bases are shared with TRBD2. This CDR3 is 16 amino acids long. Unmatched junction bases numbered 14, after V lost 6 bases and J lost 12 bases. The CDR3 DNA reads as TGTGCCAGCAGCCCTCTGACTAGCGGGGGGCCCCGTACGCAGTTCTTC. Its translation is CASSPLTSGGPRTQFF.

The J gene is TRBJ1-5, the V gene TRBV18; perhaps TRBD1 as D (5 bases). This CDR3 comprises 16 residues. V lost 3 bases and J 0 bases, leaving 12 bases between the germline ends. Germline CDR1 KGHSH, CDR2 LQKENI. For the CDR3, the DNA is TGTGCCAGCTCACCCTCCGGGGCCCTTAGCAATCAGCCCCAGCATTTT. Encoded protein: CASSPSGALSNQPQHF. The full variable domain, with the rest looked up from reference TRBV18 and TRBJ1-5, is NAGVMQNPRHLVRRRGQEARLRCSPMKGHSHVYWYRQLPEEGLKFMVYLQKENIIDESGMPKERFSAEFPKEGPSILRIQQVVRGDSAAYFCASSPSGALSNQPQHFGDGTRLSIL.

This clonotype has a handful of counts. The V gene is TRBV4-3, the J gene TRBJ1-6; D is unclear. Between the trimmed V and J ends, which lost 0 bases and 7 bases, there was a span of 7 bases. The germline gives CDR1 LGHNA, CDR2 YSLEER. The CDR3 is 14 amino acids. The CDR3 loop reads CASSQDRKNSPLHF. The DNA of the CDR3 is TGCGCCAGCAGCCAAGATCGAAAGAATTCACCCCTCCACTTT.

The V gene is TRBV7-9, the J gene TRBJ2-2; 7 bases fit TRBD1. V gave up 5 bases and J gave up 5 bases; unmatched junction bases: 11. In germline, CDR1 is SEHNR, CDR2 FQNEAQ (reference sequence). The CDR3 has 16 residues. CDR3 residues: CASSPRQGSWTGELFF. The CDR3 coding sequence is TGTGCCAGCAGCCCCCGACAGGGAAGTTGGACCGGGGAGCTGTTTTTT.

This clonotype was detected once. This clone may be a read error of a much larger clone one base away. The genes are TRBV20-1 and TRBJ2-5, with TRBD2 as a possible D gene (5 bases). The CDR3 consists of 14 residues. The V gene's germline CDR1 is DFQATT and CDR2 SNEGSKA (reference sequence). The CDR3 is CSARPSAFGETLYF. The CDR3 DNA reads TGCAGTGCTAGACCATCGGCTTTTGGGGAGACCCTGTACTTC.

This chain uses TRBV6-5 with TRBJ1-5; perhaps TRBD1 as D (6 bases). CDR1 is MNHEY and CDR2 is SVGAGI in the germline V gene. V was cut by 5 bases and J by 9 bases, with 14 bases left in between. The CDR3 is 13 amino acids. CDR3 sequence reads: CASSATGSGPQHF. The CDR3 DNA follows: TGTGCCAGCAGTGCGACAGGCTCCGGGCCCCAGCATTTT.

The CDR3: CASSLGYWVTNTGELFF. The CDR3 DNA reads TGTGCCAGCAGTTTGGGGTATTGGGTCACGAACACCGGGGAGCTGTTTTTT. V is TRBV12-3 or TRBV12-4 and J is TRBJ2-2; D call uncertain. The CDR3 runs to 17 residues. With 3 bases removed from V and 0 bases from J, the gap between germline ends came to 14 bases.

This clonotype was observed at least ten times. The chain combines TRBV4-1 with TRBJ2-3, with 8 bases matching TRBD2. Trimming cost V 4 bases and J 2 bases; bases outside gene matches: 14. The CDR3 covers 18 residues. From germline, CDR1 is MGHRA and CDR2 YSYEKL. This chain's CDR3 is CASSRRSLAGGPTDTQYF. The CDR3, as DNA: TGCGCCAGCAGCCGAAGGTCGCTCGCGGGGGGTCCCACAGATACGCAGTATTTT.

This clonotype was found many times. The chain employs TRBV12-3 or TRBV12-4 and TRBJ1-5, with no clear D. CDR3 length: 13 residues. The V and J ends lost 2 bases and 1 base respectively, with 3 bases between them. The CDR3 sequence: CASSLQSNQPQHF. The DNA for the CDR3 is TGTGCCAGCAGTTTACAAAGCAATCAGCCCCAGCATTTT.

This clonotype was recorded many times. The chain carries TRBV12-3 or TRBV12-4 and TRBJ1-6; no definite D call. V was clipped by 3 bases and J by 10 bases, with 13 bases between them. The CDR3 has 14 amino acids. The CDR3 DNA reads TGTGCCAGCAGTTTCCGCTTGGAAAACTCACCCCTCCACTTT. Protein product: CASSFRLENSPLHF.

V usage is TRBV20-1 and J usage is TRBJ1-6, with a tentative D call TRBD1 (6 bases). The germline gives CDR1 DFQATT, CDR2 SNEGSKA (reference sequence). The CDR3 has 14 residues. The CDR3 loop is CSASPKGGLSPLHF. CDR3 sequence (DNA): TGCAGCGCAAGCCCCAAGGGGGGGCTCTCACCCCTCCACTTT.

The table lists this clonotype with a few counts. The chain has TRBV10-2 and TRBJ1-1; D uncertain. Germline V CDR1 and CDR2: WSHSY, SAAADI. The CDR3 extends over 12 amino acids. Between the trimmed V and J ends, which lost 3 bases and 5 bases, there was a span of 7 bases. The DNA for the CDR3 is TGCGCCAGCAGTGATTTAGGGACTGAAGCTTTCTTT. Residues: CASSDLGTEAFF.

This clonotype was seen a few times. The J gene is TRBJ1-4, the V gene TRBV15; D uncertain. CDR3 length equals 14 residues. The V and J ends lost 0 bases and 3 bases respectively, with 5 bases between them. CDR1 and CDR2 from the germline V gene are LNHNV and YYDKDF (reference sequence). DNA for the CDR3: TGTGCCACCAGCAGAGACAGGTCTAATGAAAAACTGTTTTTT. Translating it yields CATSRDRSNEKLFF.

The chain is built from TRBV4-3 and TRBJ1-2, with 7 positions matching TRBD1. V was pared by 0 bases and J by 4 bases, with 8 bases of the junction left unmatched. Germline lookup yields CDR1 LGHNA and CDR2 YSLEER. The CDR3 contains 16 residues. CDR3 residues: CASSQDHTGVVYGYTF. DNA of the CDR3: TGCGCCAGCAGCCAAGACCACACAGGGGTGGTCTATGGCTACACCTTC.

CDR3 region: CASSPGTAQPQHF. The CDR3, as DNA: TGTGCCAGCAGCCCCGGGACGGCCCAGCCCCAGCATTTT. This chain links TRBV12-3 or TRBV12-4 with TRBJ1-5, with D tentatively TRBD1 (5 bases). The V end lost 6 bases, the J end lost 7 bases, and 13 bases lay between the germline ends. The CDR3 is 13 amino acids.